Included here is one T cell receptor beta chain sequence, with context. Control samples were healthy donors' buffy coats. This sample is drawn from a study of STAT5B mutations in CD4+ large granular lymphocyte leukemia. The data were produced by immunoSEQ multiplex PCR, yet TCRdb's version contains in-frame clones alone and is incomplete. The sample holds just under 20,000 clones; 65% to 85% are singletons and the top ten take roughly an eighth. V lost 4 bases to trimming and J lost 5 bases; unmatched junction nucleotides: 6. CDR1 is SGDLS, CDR2 YYNGEE, per germline. The CDR3 is 14 amino acids. V usage is TRBV9 and J usage is TRBJ2-1, with TRBD2 matching over 7 bases. Input material: CD4+ T cells from blood buffy coats. The clonotype originates from a human donor in good health. CDR3 region: CASSWGRANNEQFF. In DNA form, the CDR3 reads TGTGCCAGCAGCTGGGGGAGGGCGAACAATGAGCAGTTCTTC. Supplemented by reference TRBV9 and TRBJ2-1, the full variable domain reads DSGVTQTPKHLITATGQRVTLRCSPRSGDLSVYWYQQSLDQGLQFLIQYYNGEERAKGNILERFSAQQFPDLHSELNLSSLELGDSALYFCASSWGRANNEQFFGPGTRLTVL.